This entry concerns a single T cell receptor beta chain. This sample was included in a study of sequential checkpoint blockade in melanoma. With 3 bases removed from V and 3 bases from J, the gap between germline ends came to 11 bases. CDR1 is MDHEN and CDR2 is SYDVKM in the germline V gene. CDR3 length: 14 amino acids. The method was immunoSEQ multiplex PCR; TCRdb's version includes in-frame clones alone and lacks a portion of them. Among 13,000 or so clones listed, around 48% were seen once. Treatment reported: randomized to nivolumab then ipilimumab (arm A) or the reverse (arm B). Sorted cells were live CD3+CD8+, lacking CD19 and CD56, from PBMCs.

This chain joins TRBV28 and TRBJ1-2, with D tentatively TRBD1 (6 bases). Here the sequenced sample was CD8+ T cells sorted from blood (inferred from file names), taken from a patient given nivolumab and ipilimumab in sequence. The origin of this receptor is a human donor with melanoma. The CDR3 DNA reads as TGTGCCAGCAGTTTCGGTGGGGGCGACTATGGCTACACCTTC. Amino acids: CASSFGGGDYGYTF.